This entry lists 29 T cell receptor beta chains sequenced from one sample in a study of beta chain features in type 1 diabetes. All of the isolated RNA was reverse transcribed, so expressed TCRB transcripts were sequenced. Assay: immunoSEQ multiplex PCR; the TCRdb copy retains only in-frame clones and omits some. The profile shows 430,000 or so clones, over 9.5% of them singletons. The source material was naive CD4+ T cells from blood. The origin of the receptors is a woman aged 18-35 years in good health.

The sample holds a few counts of this clone. This chain links TRBV5-1 with TRBJ2-3; TRBD1 matches 8 bases. This CDR3 has 14 amino acids. V trimming: 4 bases; J trimming: 3 bases; junction bases outside the gene matches: 4. CDR1 is SGHRS and CDR2 is YFSETQ in the germline V gene. The CDR3 loop is CASSEGQGTDTQYF. Written as DNA, the CDR3 is TGCGCCAGCAGCGAAGGACAGGGAACAGATACGCAGTATTTT. The entire variable domain, with the rest obtained from reference TRBV5-1 and TRBJ2-3, is as follows: KAGVTQTPRYLIKTRGQQVTLSCSPISGHRSVSWYQQTPGQGLQFLFEYFSETQRNKGNFPGRFSGRQFSNSRSEMNVSTLELGDSALYLCASSEGQGTDTQYFGPGTRLTVL.

This chain joins TRBV19 and TRBJ2-2; D is unresolved. V lost 7 bases and J 5 bases, leaving 14 bases between the germline ends. CDR3 length: 14 residues. Germline CDR1 and CDR2: LNHDA and SQIVND (reference sequence). The chain's CDR3 is CASTVGQNTGELFF. CDR3 in DNA: TGTGCCAGTACCGTCGGGCAGAATACCGGGGAGCTGTTTTTT.

The table lists this clone with a few counts. The gene calls are TRBV4-3 and TRBJ2-3, with D perhaps matching TRBD2 (6 bases). Germline V gene sequence: CDR1 LGHNA, CDR2 YSLEER. This CDR3 spans 13 amino acids. The V and J ends lost 6 bases and 1 base respectively, with 8 bases between them. The CDR3 protein is CASRVAGTDTQYF. The CDR3 DNA is TGCGCCAGCAGGGTAGCGGGCACAGATACGCAGTATTTT.

The rearrangement joins TRBV30 to TRBJ2-7; 9 positions match TRBD1. J was trimmed by 6 bases and V by 5 bases; bases with no gene match: 8. CDR1 GTSNPN and CDR2 SVGIG come from the germline V gene (reference sequence). This CDR3 is 13 amino acids long. The CDR3 sequence is CAWATGTGFEQYF. In DNA, the CDR3 is TGTGCCTGGGCCACCGGGACAGGGTTCGAGCAGTACTTC.

The rearrangement uses TRBV12-5 and TRBJ2-5; perhaps TRBD2 as D (5 bases). This CDR3 contains 15 residues. Looked up from germline, CDR1 is LGHNT and CDR2 is FRNRAP. V dropped 9 bases and J dropped 5 bases, with 22 bases sitting between them. The CDR3 bases are TGTGCTAGCGCAGGCCTCGGGGTCCCATTGGAGACCCAGTACTTC. The encoded protein is CASAGLGVPLETQYF.

The V call is TRBV7-2, the J call TRBJ2-7; 8 bases are a match to TRBD1. This CDR3 comprises 17 residues. Losses at the gene ends were 0 bases for V and 3 bases for J; bases not matched to a gene: 10. From germline, CDR1 is SGHTA and CDR2 FQGNSA. CDR3 sequence (DNA): TGTGCCAGCAGCTTAGCGGTTACCGGGACAGGAATCTACGAGCAGTACGTC. Amino acid sequence: CASSLAVTGTGIYEQYV.

Of note for this clone: A much larger clone lies a single base off, so this may be a read error. The V call is TRBV9, the J call TRBJ2-3; D not certain. Trimming left V 4 bases short and J 4 bases short, with 7 bases between. The CDR3 is 12 residues long. Germline V gives CDR1 SGDLS, CDR2 YYNGEE. The CDR3, as DNA: TGTGCCAGCAGCTTACGCCCAGATACGCAGTATTTT. As protein: CASSLRPDTQYF.

This clone came up a few times. The genes are TRBV7-6 and TRBJ2-7, with a possible D match to TRBD1 (6 bases). This CDR3 is built from 13 residues. Germline V lookup: CDR1 SGHVS, CDR2 FNYEAQ. Trimming removed 3 bases from V and 4 bases from J, with 10 bases in between. As DNA, the CDR3 is TGTGCCAGCAGCTTGGACAGAATGTACGAGCAGTACTTC. It codes for CASSLDRMYEQYF.

The gene calls are TRBV6-6 and TRBJ2-3, with 7 bases aligning to TRBD1. The V segment lost 6 bases and the J segment 6 bases; nucleotides outside the gene matches: 6. The CDR3 loop spans 13 amino acids. Per the germline V gene, CDR1 is MNHNY and CDR2 is SVGAGI (reference sequence). The CDR3 region is CASRTGARDTQYF. DNA for the CDR3: TGTGCCAGCAGAACAGGGGCTCGGGATACGCAGTATTTT.

The rearrangement joins TRBV7-9 to TRBJ2-6; TRBD1 or TRBD2 may be the D gene (6 bases each). The V gene's germline CDR1 is SEHNR and CDR2 FQNEAQ (reference sequence). CDR3 length equals 17 residues. V was shortened by 5 bases and J by 3 bases, with 17 bases between the two germline ends. The DNA for the CDR3 is TGTGCCAGCAGCCCGGGGGCTGAGGGGAATGGGGCCAACGTCCTGACTTTC. Its translation is CASSPGAEGNGANVLTF.

A few counts support this clone. This sequence joins TRBV2 and TRBJ1-4; no definite D call. Trimming stripped 5 bases from V and 0 bases from J, with 10 bases between. The CDR3 has 15 amino acids. Germline V gene sequence: CDR1 SNHLY, CDR2 FYNNEI. The DNA of the CDR3 is TGTGCCAGCAGTCAAAGGCGGGCAACTAATGAAAAACTGTTTTTT. Its translation is CASSQRRATNEKLFF.

The gene calls are TRBV20-1 and TRBJ1-2; D is unclear. With 5 bases removed from V and 5 bases from J, the gap between germline ends came to 9 bases. CDR1 is DFQATT, CDR2 SNEGSKA, per germline (reference sequence). CDR3 length equals 11 residues. CDR3 nucleotides: TGCAGTGCTCCCGAGGTGTATGGCTACACCTTC. Translation: CSAPEVYGYTF.

Here the CDR3 DNA reads TGCGCCAGCAGGTTTGACAGCACGAGCTCCTACGAGCAGTACTTC. Its protein product is CASRFDSTSSYEQYF. This chain connects TRBV5-1 to TRBJ2-7; TRBD1 might be the D (5 bases). Deletions cut 5 bases from V and 0 bases from J, with 15 bases between. The CDR3 is made up of 15 amino acids. Germline values: CDR1 SGHRS, CDR2 YFSETQ.

There are a few counts of this clone. The V call is TRBV27, the J call TRBJ1-2; D possibly corresponds to TRBD1 (6 bases). CDR3 length: 15 residues. Trimming took 2 bases from V and 3 from J, leaving 13 bases between them. In germline, CDR1 is MNHEY, CDR2 SMNVEV (reference sequence). The CDR3 DNA reads TGTGCCAGCAGTTTAAGGCAGGGGCGTGACTATGGCTACACCTTC. This sequence encodes CASSLRQGRDYGYTF.

This clone occurred a few times. CDR3 bases: TGTGCCTGGAGCGGACAGTACTCCTACAATGAGCAGTTCTTC. Amino acid sequence: CAWSGQYSYNEQFF. The chain couples TRBV30 to TRBJ2-1; the D gene is possibly TRBD1 (6 bases). Deletions cut 3 bases from V and 0 bases from J, with 9 bases between. Looked up from germline, CDR1 is GTSNPN and CDR2 is SVGIG (reference sequence). CDR3 length: 14 residues. The whole variable domain, filled in from reference TRBV30 and TRBJ2-1, reads SQTIHQWPATLVQPVGSPLSLECTVEGTSNPNLYWYRQAAGRGLQLLFYSVGIGQISSEVPQNLSASRPQDRQFILSSKKLLLSDSGFYLCAWSGQYSYNEQFFGPGTRLTVL.

This clone was counted between two and nine times. The chain recombines TRBV11-1 with TRBJ2-5, with D perhaps TRBD1 (6 bases). Germline CDR1 SGHAT, CDR2 FQDESV (reference sequence). The CDR3 has 13 residues. The V gene lost 1 base and the J gene lost 6 bases, with 9 bases spanning the gap. The chain's CDR3 is CASSLGQGKTQYF. The DNA of the CDR3 is TGTGCCAGCAGCTTAGGCCAGGGGAAGACCCAGTACTTC.

This sequence joins TRBV5-1 and TRBJ1-1, with TRBD1 as a possible D gene (6 bases). The CDR3 is made up of 14 amino acids. The V end was cut by 9 bases, the J end by 4 bases, with 19 bases between. CDR1 is SGHRS and CDR2 is YFSETQ in the germline V gene. CDR3 loop: CATAFGGPSTEAFF. In DNA, the CDR3 is TGCGCCACGGCATTCGGGGGGCCGAGCACTGAAGCTTTCTTT.

Comments on this clone: Different DNA sequences within this sample yield the same CDR3. The gene calls are TRBV7-2 and TRBJ1-1, with a tentative D call TRBD1 (5 bases). The length of the CDR3 is 15 residues. V was clipped by 0 bases and J by 1 base, with 9 bases between them. Germline V gene lookup returns CDR1 SGHTA and CDR2 FQGNSA. The CDR3 nucleotides read TGTGCCAGCAGCTTAGCCGGGACGGCGAACACTGAAGCTTTCTTT. Protein sequence: CASSLAGTANTEAFF.

This clone was seen only a few times. The CDR3 DNA follows: TGCAGCGTTGCCACCACAGGGTACTCTGGAAACACCATATATTTT. As protein: CSVATTGYSGNTIYF. The rearrangement uses TRBV29-1 and TRBJ1-3; possible D gene TRBD1, 6 bases. V shed 4 bases and J shed 0 bases, with 13 bases lying between them. Germline CDR1 SQVTM, CDR2 ANQGSEA. The CDR3 totals 15 residues.

This clone was recorded a few times. The V call is TRBV30, the J call TRBJ2-2; a possible D gene is TRBD1 (6 bases). CDR1 is GTSNPN and CDR2 is SVGIG in the germline V gene (reference sequence). V was trimmed by 1 base and J by 5 bases, leaving 11 bases between them. This CDR3 contains 14 residues. The DNA of the CDR3 is TGTGCCTGGAGTGGCTCAGGGGATACCGGGGAGCTGTTTTTT. Encoded protein: CAWSGSGDTGELFF.

The chain has TRBV29-1 and TRBJ2-7; 8 bases match TRBD1. CDR1 is SQVTM and CDR2 is ANQGSEA in the germline V gene. V lost 8 bases, J lost 1 base, and 16 bases stayed unmatched. This CDR3 contains 16 residues. The CDR3 here is CSPETREQGVSYEQYF. The CDR3 nucleotides read TGCAGCCCAGAAACCCGGGAACAGGGGGTTTCCTACGAGCAGTACTTC.

The CDR3 spells CASSTGGRNSPLHF. The CDR3 DNA is TGTGCCAGCAGCACAGGGGGCAGGAATTCACCCCTCCACTTT. The chain is built from TRBV6-6 and TRBJ1-6; 9 bases fit TRBD1. Losses at the gene ends were 6 bases for V and 7 bases for J; bases not matched to a gene: 4. The CDR3 has 14 amino acids. Germline V CDR1 and CDR2: MNHNY, SVGAGI (reference sequence).

This clone was observed a handful of times. The chain employs TRBV7-9 and TRBJ2-5; D gene unclear. The CDR3 loop spans 15 amino acids. The V gene's germline CDR1 is SEHNR and CDR2 FQNEAQ (reference sequence). V lost 7 bases to trimming and J lost 5 bases, with 20 bases between them. CDR3 DNA sequence: TGTGCCAGCATCCCCGGGCCCGGTATTGGTGAGACCCAGTACTTC. Protein: CASIPGPGIGETQYF.

V and J are TRBV7-9 and TRBJ1-6; D ambiguous. The CDR3 has 14 amino acids. Germline V gene sequence: CDR1 SEHNR, CDR2 FQNEAQ (reference sequence). V lost 5 bases and J 4 bases, leaving 9 bases between the germline ends. The DNA of the CDR3 is TGTGCCAGCAGCCTTGGACGGTATAATTCACCCCTCCACTTT. As protein: CASSLGRYNSPLHF.

V is TRBV25-1 and J is TRBJ2-3; no clear D. This CDR3 has 14 amino acids. V dropped 6 bases and J dropped 4 bases, with 14 bases sitting between them. The germline V gene encodes CDR1 MGHDK and CDR2 SYGVNS. The CDR3 DNA sequence: TGTGCCAGCAGAGGGCAGTCCCCCGCAGATACGCAGTATTTT. Its protein is CASRGQSPADTQYF.

Concerning this clone itself: Other DNA sequences in the sample encode the same CDR3. The chain couples TRBV9 to TRBJ2-7, with 9 bases aligning to TRBD2. The germline V gene encodes CDR1 SGDLS and CDR2 YYNGEE. V shed 0 bases, J shed 2 bases, and the junction held 3 bases outside the gene matches. This CDR3 has 15 residues. Here the CDR3 reads CASSVGSGSPYEQYF. CDR3 nucleotide sequence: TGTGCCAGCAGCGTAGGTAGCGGGAGCCCCTACGAGCAGTACTTC. Filled out from reference TRBV9 and TRBJ2-7, the complete variable domain reads DSGVTQTPKHLITATGQRVTLRCSPRSGDLSVYWYQQSLDQGLQFLIQYYNGEERAKGNILERFSAQQFPDLHSELNLSSLELGDSALYFCASSVGSGSPYEQYFGPGTRLTVT.

The V gene is TRBV4-3, the J gene TRBJ1-1, with D possibly being TRBD1 (6 bases). The CDR3 sequence is 14 residues long. Germline V gene sequence: CDR1 LGHNA, CDR2 YSLEER. V was trimmed by 9 bases and J by 7 bases, leaving 21 bases between them. CDR3 amino acids: CASKSLPGESEAFF. CDR3 DNA sequence: TGCGCCAGTAAATCCCTTCCAGGGGAGAGTGAAGCTTTCTTT.

This clone was detected only a few times. The V gene is TRBV18, the J gene TRBJ1-4, with D perhaps TRBD1 (5 bases). The V gene lost 3 bases and the J gene lost 5 bases, with 13 bases spanning the gap. The CDR3 is 15 amino acids. CDR1 is KGHSH, CDR2 LQKENI, per germline. The CDR3 is CASSPPGTGNEKLFF. The CDR3, as DNA: TGTGCCAGCTCACCGCCCGGGACGGGAAATGAAAAACTGTTTTTT.

In regard to this clone: The same CDR3 arises from other DNA sequences in this sample as well. The genes are TRBV18 and TRBJ1-1, with a weak D call TRBD1 (5 bases). This CDR3 has 13 amino acids. V was pared by 3 bases and J by 2 bases, with 7 bases between. Germline CDR1 is KGHSH and CDR2 is LQKENI. As DNA, the CDR3 is TGTGCCAGCTCACCGCAGGGTAACACTGAAGCTTTCTTT. It encodes CASSPQGNTEAFF. The whole variable domain, filled in from reference TRBV18 and TRBJ1-1, reads NAGVMQNPRHLVRRRGQEARLRCSPMKGHSHVYWYRQLPEEGLKFMVYLQKENIIDESGMPKERFSAEFPKEGPSILRIQQVVRGDSAAYFCASSPQGNTEAFFGQGTRLTVV.